These 10 T cell receptor beta chains were all obtained from the same sample, sequenced in a study of T-cell memory formation after mild COVID-19. Each CDR3 protein is one row after TCRdb ran MiXCR on the 5' RACE reads. This sample has about 360,000 distinct CDR3 sequences, with around an eighth found just once. Sequenced sample: PBMCs or a T cell subset sorted from them (not recorded which). The receptors shown here come from a man younger than 30 who had mild COVID-19 (a few samples of this study predate the infection). Cell type and time point are not known.

This clonotype was seen a handful of times. The chain has TRBV7-9 and TRBJ1-5, with 7 bases fitting TRBD1. With V trimmed by 5 bases and J by 6 bases, 7 bases remained unmatched. Germline CDR1 SEHNR, CDR2 FQNEAQ (reference sequence). The CDR3 covers 14 residues. This chain's CDR3 is CASSTDRRSQPQHF. In nucleotides, the CDR3 is TGTGCCAGCAGCACGGACAGGAGGAGTCAGCCCCAGCATTTT. Full variable domain (outside the CDR3, taken from reference TRBV7-9 and TRBJ1-5): DTGVSQNPRHKITKRGQNVTFRCDPISEHNRLYWYRQTLGQGPEFLTYFQNEAQLEKSRLLSDRFSAERPKGSFSTLEIQRTEQGDSAMYLCASSTDRRSQPQHFGDGTRLSIL.

The V call is TRBV10-3, the J call TRBJ2-3; tentatively, D is TRBD2 (6 bases). This CDR3 spans 15 amino acids. In germline, CDR1 is ENHRY, CDR2 SYGVKD. V was cut by 3 bases and J by 1 base, with 11 bases left in between. CDR3 sequence (DNA): TGTGCCATCAGTGATATCAGGGAGGGCACAGATACGCAGTATTTT. Protein product: CAISDIREGTDTQYF.

This clonotype was detected only a few times. The chain joins TRBV2 to TRBJ2-7; D not resolved. This CDR3 is 15 amino acids long. The V end was cut by 2 bases, the J end by 2 bases, with 13 bases between. Germline CDR1 SNHLY, CDR2 FYNNEI. The CDR3 DNA is TGTGCCAGCAGTGAAAGTCCTTCGCCCCCCTACGAGCAGTACTTC. This translates into CASSESPSPPYEQYF.

This clonotype has a count of ten or more. The chain carries TRBV3-1 and TRBJ2-5, with 12 bases matching TRBD2. The ends lost 1 base at V and 3 bases at J; junction bases unmatched: 6. Germline CDR1 LGHDT, CDR2 YNNKEL (reference sequence). The length of the CDR3 is 17 residues. The CDR3 is CASSQGATSGGEETQYF. The CDR3 DNA follows: TGTGCCAGCAGCCAAGGTGCGACTAGCGGGGGAGAAGAGACCCAGTACTTC.

The rearrangement uses TRBV7-2 and TRBJ2-5; 8 bases agree with TRBD2. The CDR3 extends over 16 amino acids. Germline V gives CDR1 SGHTA, CDR2 FQGNSA. Trimming cost V 1 base and J 4 bases; bases outside gene matches: 8. As DNA, the CDR3 is TGTGCCAGCAGCTTAGAAGAGCGGGGGTTGGTAGAGACCCAGTACTTC. This encodes CASSLEERGLVETQYF. The complete variable domain, with remaining parts taken from reference TRBV7-2 and TRBJ2-5, reads GAGVSQSPSNKVTEKGKDVELRCDPISGHTALYWYRQSLGQGLEFLIYFQGNSAPDKSGLPSDRFSAERTGGSVSTLTIQRTQQEDSAVYLCASSLEERGLVETQYFGPGTRLLVL.

This clonotype has more than one count but fewer than ten. The V call is TRBV29-1, the J call TRBJ1-2; maybe TRBD1 (5 bases). Trimming cost V 3 bases and J 0 bases, with 14 bases left between them. The CDR3 is 15 residues long. Germline CDR1 reads SQVTM; CDR2 reads ANQGSEA. CDR3 amino acids: CSVDEGNGANYGYTF. CDR3 nucleotide sequence: TGCAGCGTTGACGAGGGGAACGGAGCTAACTATGGCTACACCTTC.

This clonotype was seen a handful of times. The J gene is TRBJ1-6, the V gene TRBV15; the D is unclear. This CDR3 contains 14 residues. Germline assignment: CDR1 LNHNV and CDR2 YYDKDF (reference sequence). V lost 1 base and J lost 7, with 8 bases in between. The CDR3 DNA reads TGTGCCACCAGCAGAGCCCGGGAAAATTCACCCCTCCACTTT. It yields the protein CATSRARENSPLHF.

The V gene is TRBV4-1, the J gene TRBJ1-2; D is unresolved. The germline V gene has CDR1 MGHRA and CDR2 YSYEKL. The V end was cut by 2 bases, the J end by 4 bases, with 8 bases between. The CDR3 has 13 amino acids. The CDR3 is CASSQTRGYGYTF. The DNA of the CDR3 is TGCGCCAGCAGCCAAACCCGGGGCTATGGCTACACCTTC.

This sequence joins TRBV5-1 and TRBJ1-6; tentative D call: TRBD1 (5 bases). This CDR3 region has 14 residues. The germline CDR1 and CDR2 sequences are SGHRS and YFSETQ. Trimming took off 0 bases at V and 8 bases at J, with 9 bases between the two ends. CDR3 sequence: CASSLDWGYSPLHF. In nucleotides, the CDR3 is TGCGCCAGCAGCTTGGATTGGGGGTATTCACCCCTCCACTTT.

There are many counts of this clonotype. The chain links TRBV5-1 to TRBJ1-2, with D possibly matching TRBD1 (6 bases). The CDR3 loop spans 14 amino acids. Germline V gene data show CDR1 as SGHRS and CDR2 as YFSETQ. V shed 7 bases and J shed 0 bases, with 13 bases lying between them. The CDR3 DNA reads as TGCGCCAGCCGCCCGGACAGCCCTAACTATGGCTACACCTTC. Translating gives CASRPDSPNYGYTF.